The rows below give T cell receptor beta chains drawn from one sample of a study of T cell responses to AZD1222 COVID-19 vaccine. Here immunoSEQ multiplex PCR was the method, and the copy in TCRdb shows in-frame clones only, minus some. The sample lists under 110,000 clones, roughly 87% occurring once. This material consisted of peripheral blood, taken on day 0 of AZD1222 vaccination. The receptors derive from an adult in good health. The CDR3 runs from the conserved cysteine through the conserved F or W. The order of the fields is clone size, V gene, J gene, D gene, CDR3 protein, CDR3 DNA. D genes are given only for firm matches. A clone size is listed for some rows: how often the clone was seen (once, few, many), or a class if it is expanded.

clone size: -
V gene: TRBV27
J gene: TRBJ1-2
D gene: TRBD1
CDR3 protein: CASSPGQEQYYTF
CDR3 DNA: TGTGCCAGCAGTCCTGGACAGGAACAGTACTACACCTTC

clone size: -
V gene: TRBV30
J gene: TRBJ1-2
D gene: -
CDR3 protein: CASDVFYGYTF
CDR3 DNA: TGTGCCTCAGACGTATTCTATGGCTACACCTTC

clone size: -
V gene: TRBV19
J gene: TRBJ2-5
D gene: -
CDR3 protein: CASSNGQETQYF
CDR3 DNA: TGTGCCAGTAGTAATGGCCAAGAGACCCAGTACTTC

clone size: -
V gene: TRBV28
J gene: TRBJ2-2
D gene: -
CDR3 protein: CASSLGLAGYAGELFF
CDR3 DNA: TGTGCCAGCAGTTTGGGTCTTGCAGGGTACGCCGGGGAGCTGTTTTTT

clone size: -
V gene: TRBV4-1
J gene: TRBJ1-2
D gene: TRBD1
CDR3 protein: CASSQGVDRGLYGYTF
CDR3 DNA: TGCGCCAGCAGCCAAGGGGTAGACAGGGGCTTATATGGCTACACCTTC

clone size: -
V gene: TRBV5-1
J gene: TRBJ2-2
D gene: -
CDR3 protein: CASSHRGSSNTGELFF
CDR3 DNA: TGCGCCAGCAGCCACCGTGGCAGCTCGAACACCGGGGAGCTGTTTTTT

clone size: -
V gene: TRBV27
J gene: TRBJ1-5
D gene: -
CDR3 protein: CASSFSNQPQHF
CDR3 DNA: TGTGCCAGCAGTTTTAGCAATCAGCCCCAGCATTTT

clone size: once
V gene: TRBV12-3/TRBV12-4
J gene: TRBJ1-3
D gene: -
CDR3 protein: CASSPGQGNTIYF
CDR3 DNA: TGTGCCAGCAGTCCGGGACAAGGAAACACCATATATTTT

clone size: -
V gene: TRBV19
J gene: TRBJ2-7
D gene: -
CDR3 protein: CASSPQGNFYEQYF
CDR3 DNA: TGTGCCAGTAGTCCCCAGGGAAACTTCTACGAGCAGTACTTC

clone size: -
V gene: TRBV5-4
J gene: TRBJ2-1
D gene: TRBD1
CDR3 protein: CASSPGQGSYNEQFF
CDR3 DNA: TGTGCCAGCAGCCCGGGACAGGGCTCCTACAATGAGCAGTTCTTC

clone size: -
V gene: TRBV28
J gene: TRBJ1-3
D gene: -
CDR3 protein: CASSFGSGNTIYF
CDR3 DNA: TGTGCCAGCAGTTTCGGGAGTGGAAACACCATATATTTT

clone size: -
V gene: TRBV5-4
J gene: TRBJ1-4
D gene: TRBD1
CDR3 protein: CASRAGTGTNEKLFF
CDR3 DNA: TGTGCCAGCAGAGCCGGGACAGGCACTAATGAAAAACTGTTTTTT

clone size: -
V gene: TRBV18
J gene: TRBJ2-1
D gene: TRBD1
CDR3 protein: CASSPPGQGSYNEQFF
CDR3 DNA: TGTGCCAGCTCACCCCCGGGACAGGGATCCTACAATGAGCAGTTCTTC

clone size: -
V gene: TRBV27
J gene: TRBJ1-2
D gene: TRBD1
CDR3 protein: CASSSRQGKIPGYTF
CDR3 DNA: TGTGCCAGCAGTTCCCGACAGGGGAAAATCCCTGGCTACACCTTC

clone size: -
V gene: TRBV12-3/TRBV12-4
J gene: TRBJ1-2
D gene: -
CDR3 protein: CASSLRGGYTF
CDR3 DNA: TGTGCCAGCAGTTTAAGGGGTGGCTACACCTTC

clone size: -
V gene: TRBV6-1
J gene: TRBJ1-6
D gene: TRBD1
CDR3 protein: CASSRGTGDSPLHF
CDR3 DNA: TGTGCCAGCAGCCGGGGGACAGGGGATTCACCCCTCCACTTT

clone size: -
V gene: TRBV12-5
J gene: TRBJ1-2
D gene: -
CDR3 protein: CASGSLSTPYGYTF
CDR3 DNA: TGTGCTAGTGGTTCCCTGTCCACACCCTATGGCTACACCTTC

clone size: -
V gene: TRBV9
J gene: TRBJ2-3
D gene: -
CDR3 protein: CASSVGFLGSSTDTQYF
CDR3 DNA: TGTGCCAGCAGCGTAGGATTTTTGGGGAGTAGCACAGATACGCAGTATTTT

clone size: once
V gene: TRBV6-5
J gene: TRBJ1-5
D gene: TRBD1
CDR3 protein: CASGQGENQPQHF
CDR3 DNA: TGTGCCAGCGGACAGGGGGAAAATCAGCCCCAGCATTTT

clone size: -
V gene: TRBV5-1
J gene: TRBJ1-1
D gene: -
CDR3 protein: CASSLDRVNTEAFF
CDR3 DNA: TGCGCCAGCAGCTTGGACAGGGTCAACACTGAAGCTTTCTTT

clone size: -
V gene: TRBV7-6
J gene: TRBJ1-1
D gene: -
CDR3 protein: CASSSKQMNTEAFF
CDR3 DNA: TGTGCCAGCAGCTCAAAACAGATGAACACTGAAGCTTTCTTT

clone size: -
V gene: TRBV30
J gene: TRBJ1-1
D gene: TRBD1
CDR3 protein: CAWTPWTGRNTEAFF
CDR3 DNA: TGTGCCTGGACGCCCTGGACAGGCAGGAACACTGAAGCTTTCTTT

clone size: -
V gene: TRBV7-3
J gene: TRBJ2-1
D gene: -
CDR3 protein: CASSLSIVDEQFF
CDR3 DNA: TGTGCCAGCAGCTTGTCTATCGTAGATGAGCAGTTCTTC

clone size: -
V gene: TRBV19
J gene: TRBJ2-3
D gene: TRBD2
CDR3 protein: CASSTGLLAGVTDTQYF
CDR3 DNA: TGTGCCAGTAGTACGGGATTATTAGCGGGGGTCACAGATACGCAGTATTTT

clone size: -
V gene: TRBV28
J gene: TRBJ1-2
D gene: -
CDR3 protein: CASSVTQGKGGYTF
CDR3 DNA: TGTGCCAGCAGTGTAACCCAGGGGAAAGGCGGCTACACCTTC

clone size: -
V gene: TRBV6-6
J gene: TRBJ1-5
D gene: -
CDR3 protein: CASSYATGTSNQPQHF
CDR3 DNA: TGTGCCAGCAGTTACGCAACCGGGACATCTAATCAGCCCCAGCATTTT

clone size: -
V gene: TRBV30
J gene: TRBJ2-3
D gene: -
CDR3 protein: CAWSFGGGPTDTQYF
CDR3 DNA: TGTGCCTGGAGTTTCGGTGGGGGCCCCACAGATACGCAGTATTTT

clone size: -
V gene: TRBV7-9
J gene: TRBJ1-3
D gene: -
CDR3 protein: CASSFGNWGNTIYF
CDR3 DNA: TGTGCCAGCAGCTTCGGAAATTGGGGAAACACCATATATTTT

clone size: -
V gene: TRBV27
J gene: TRBJ1-2
D gene: -
CDR3 protein: CASSMGLKRGGYTF
CDR3 DNA: TGTGCCAGCAGTATGGGACTCAAACGGGGTGGCTACACCTTC

clone size: -
V gene: TRBV28
J gene: TRBJ2-7
D gene: -
CDR3 protein: CASSSLHTGTVIYEQYF
CDR3 DNA: TGTGCCAGCAGTTCATTACATACCGGGACTGTTATTTACGAGCAGTACTTC

clone size: -
V gene: TRBV11-2
J gene: TRBJ1-4
D gene: TRBD1
CDR3 protein: CASSSGRTGGGEKLFF
CDR3 DNA: TGTGCCAGCAGCTCCGGCCGGACAGGGGGGGGCGAAAAACTGTTTTTT

clone size: few
V gene: TRBV27
J gene: TRBJ1-6
D gene: TRBD1
CDR3 protein: CASRLGRGNSPLHF
CDR3 DNA: TGTGCCAGCAGGCTCGGCAGGGGGAACTCACCCCTCCACTTT

clone size: -
V gene: TRBV5-8
J gene: TRBJ1-3
D gene: -
CDR3 protein: CASSPRVSARNTIYF
CDR3 DNA: TGTGCCAGCAGCCCCAGGGTTTCGGCTAGAAACACCATATATTTT

clone size: few
V gene: TRBV11-2
J gene: TRBJ2-7
D gene: TRBD2
CDR3 protein: CASSLVRTSGSSYEQYF
CDR3 DNA: TGTGCCAGCAGCTTAGTACGGACTAGCGGGAGCTCCTACGAGCAGTACTTC

clone size: -
V gene: TRBV3-1/TRBV3-2
J gene: TRBJ1-2
D gene: -
CDR3 protein: CASSQGTDYGYTF
CDR3 DNA: TGTGCCAGCAGCCAAGGGACAGATTATGGCTACACCTTC

clone size: -
V gene: TRBV19
J gene: TRBJ1-1
D gene: -
CDR3 protein: CASSIEGGTEAFF
CDR3 DNA: TGTGCCAGTAGTATAGAAGGTGGCACTGAAGCTTTCTTT

clone size: -
V gene: TRBV5-1
J gene: TRBJ2-7
D gene: TRBD2
CDR3 protein: CASSLRSSGDREQYF
CDR3 DNA: TGCGCCAGCAGCTTGAGATCTAGCGGGGACCGGGAGCAGTACTTC

clone size: -
V gene: TRBV27
J gene: TRBJ1-6
D gene: -
CDR3 protein: CASTTGSPYNSPLHF
CDR3 DNA: TGTGCCAGCACCACGGGATCTCCCTATAATTCACCCCTCCACTTT

clone size: -
V gene: TRBV28
J gene: TRBJ1-2
D gene: -
CDR3 protein: CASSRNTGSGYTF
CDR3 DNA: TGTGCCAGCAGTCGAAACACAGGATCTGGCTACACCTTC

clone size: -
V gene: TRBV11-2
J gene: TRBJ1-6
D gene: -
CDR3 protein: CASSLDPQNSPLHF
CDR3 DNA: TGTGCCAGCAGCTTAGATCCGCAAAATTCACCCCTCCACTTT